This TCR beta chain was retrieved from a study of shared clonotypes between healthy human individuals. Germline lookup yields CDR1 SGHRS and CDR2 YFSETQ. V lost 0 bases, J lost 1 base, and 5 bases lay in between. CDR3 length: 13 residues. A word on this clone: Different DNA sequences within this sample yield the same CDR3.

Naive CD8 cells lacked CD45RO and underwent positive selection for CCR7, leaving out terminally differentiated effector memory CD45RA+ cells. TCRdb's copy holds only in-frame clones and misses some; the assay was immunoSEQ multiplex PCR. The table records roughly 850,000 clones, just over 95% of them present only once. The sequence came from a man aged 25-45 years in good health. The chain has TRBV5-1 and TRBJ2-7, with no clear D. Sequencing was performed on naive CD8+ T cells sorted from blood. In DNA form, the CDR3 reads TGCGCCAGCAGCTTGGCTTCATCCTACGAGCAGTACTTC. This codes for CASSLASSYEQYF. The whole variable domain, filled in from reference TRBV5-1 and TRBJ2-7, reads KAGVTQTPRYLIKTRGQQVTLSCSPISGHRSVSWYQQTPGQGLQFLFEYFSETQRNKGNFPGRFSGRQFSNSRSEMNVSTLELGDSALYLCASSLASSYEQYFGPGTRLTVT.